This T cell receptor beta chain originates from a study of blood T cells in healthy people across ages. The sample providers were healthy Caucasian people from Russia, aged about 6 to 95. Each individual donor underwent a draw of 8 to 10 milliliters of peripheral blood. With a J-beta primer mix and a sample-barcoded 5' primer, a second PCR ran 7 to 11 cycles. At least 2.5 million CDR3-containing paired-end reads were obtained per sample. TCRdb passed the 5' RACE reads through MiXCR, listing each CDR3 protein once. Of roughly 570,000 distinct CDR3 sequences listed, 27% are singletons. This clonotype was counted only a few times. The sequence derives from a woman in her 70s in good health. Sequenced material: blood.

The DNA for the CDR3 is TGCAGCGTCACGGGGAGGGGGAACACCGGGGAGCTGTTTTTT. This gives the protein CSVTGRGNTGELFF. V and J are TRBV29-1 and TRBJ2-2, with TRBD2 identical over 7 bases. Germline values: CDR1 SQVTM, CDR2 ANQGSEA. This CDR3 is built from 14 residues. Trimming removed 6 bases from V and 1 base from J; junction bases left unmatched: 5.